Listed below are T cell receptor beta chains from one sample, sequenced in a study of neurological immune-mediated disorders. TCRdb reprocessed the 5' RACE reads via MiXCR and lists one record per CDR3 protein. Of 100,000 or so distinct CDR3 sequences listed, around 13% are singletons. Material for sequencing was PBMCs. All receptors derive from a female donor with HTLV-1-associated myelopathy (HAM/TSP). Both conserved end residues are part of each CDR3. D genes are given only for firm matches. Rows may omit the clone size; those that give it use once, few, many or a size class.

v_call	cdr3_length	clone_size	j_call	d_call	cdr3_aa	cdr3_nt
TRBV20-1	12	many	TRBJ2-7	TRBD1	CSASEDRAEQYF	TGCAGTGCTAGTGAGGACAGGGCCGAGCAGTACTTC
TRBV28	15	many	TRBJ2-1	TRBD1	CASRTRDSYYNEQFF	TGTGCCAGCAGGACCCGGGACAGCTACTACAATGAGCAGTTCTTC
TRBV7-2	15	.	TRBJ2-3	TRBD1	CASSLAAGGTDTQYF	TGTGCCAGCAGCTTAGCAGCAGGGGGAACAGATACGCAGTATTTT
TRBV12-3/TRBV12-4	14	many	TRBJ2-7	TRBD1	CASSAGQGIYEQYF	TGTGCCAGCAGTGCAGGACAGGGAATCTACGAGCAGTACTTC
TRBV14	13	many	TRBJ1-2	.	CASSQTPLGGYTF	TGTGCCAGCAGCCAAACCCCCCTCGGTGGCTACACCTTC
TRBV2	16	many	TRBJ1-1	.	CASSEAGPAAIAEAFF	TGTGCCAGCAGTGAAGCGGGGCCCGCTGCGATTGCTGAAGCTTTCTTT
TRBV3-1	15	many	TRBJ2-6	.	CASSFGSSGANVLTF	TGTGCCAGCAGCTTCGGGAGCTCTGGGGCCAACGTCCTGACTTTC
TRBV29-1	13	few	TRBJ2-3	.	CSVVGAASDTQYF	TGCAGCGTTGTGGGGGCGGCGTCGGATACGCAGTATTTT
TRBV29-1	14	many	TRBJ2-1	.	CSVDGGPSYNEQFF	TGCAGCGTCGACGGGGGGCCCTCCTACAATGAGCAGTTCTTC
TRBV5-1	15	many	TRBJ2-3	.	CASPRWSVSTDTQYF	TGCGCCAGCCCTAGGTGGAGCGTAAGCACAGATACGCAGTATTTT
TRBV18	15	many	TRBJ2-2	.	CASSRTGFNTGELFF	TGTGCCAGCTCACGAACGGGGTTCAACACCGGGGAGCTGTTTTTT
TRBV7-2	14	many	TRBJ2-3	.	CASSFQGPADTQYF	TGTGCCAGCAGCTTTCAGGGGCCAGCAGATACGCAGTATTTT
TRBV12-3/TRBV12-4	13	many	TRBJ1-1	TRBD1	CASSRQGDTEAFF	TGTGCCAGCAGCAGACAGGGGGACACTGAAGCTTTCTTT
TRBV7-6	13	many	TRBJ2-7	.	CASSFQSGGEQYF	TGTGCCAGCAGCTTTCAGTCAGGCGGCGAGCAGTACTTC
TRBV5-6	15	many	TRBJ2-7	TRBD1	CASLTRDRAAYEQYF	TGTGCCAGCCTGACCCGGGACAGGGCCGCCTACGAGCAGTACTTC
TRBV20-1	13	many	TRBJ2-5	.	CSARPGGWETQYF	TGCAGTGCTCGACCAGGGGGGTGGGAGACCCAGTACTTC
TRBV5-1	15	many	TRBJ1-1	.	CASSFNGRSNTEAFF	TGCGCCAGCAGCTTTAACGGACGGTCGAACACTGAAGCTTTCTTT
TRBV20-1	15	many	TRBJ1-4	TRBD1	CSANTPGQGNEKLFF	TGCAGTGCTAACACTCCGGGACAGGGAAATGAAAAACTGTTTTTT
TRBV5-1	16	many	TRBJ2-5	TRBD1	CASSRRRQGPGETQYF	TGCGCCAGCAGCCGAAGAAGACAGGGGCCTGGCGAGACCCAGTACTTC
TRBV6-5	15	many	TRBJ1-2	.	CASSYSEGPGYGYTF	TGTGCCAGCAGTTACTCGGAGGGGCCTGGCTATGGCTACACCTTC